The 30 T cell receptor beta chains below were found in one sample sequenced in a study of T cells in Graves' hyperthyroidism and ophthalmopathy. Authors of the study amplified TCR beta CDR3 regions from RNA transcripts. The HTBI primer set drove a first-round RT-PCR of the TCR CDR3. TCRdb reprocessed the multiplex PCR reads via MiXCR and lists one record per CDR3 protein. Found here are under 350,000 distinct CDR3 sequences, around 15% of them singletons; the top ten hold around 32%. The sample consisted of blood. The source of these receptors is a woman in her forties with Graves' ophthalmopathy.

In this sample, this clonotype turned up many times. The rearrangement links TRBV12-5 to TRBJ1-4; D perhaps matches TRBD1 (5 bases). The CDR3 has 19 amino acids. Trimming cost V 3 bases and J 0 bases, with 20 bases left between them. Germline CDR1 and CDR2: LGHNT and FRNRAP. The CDR3 DNA follows: TGTGCTAGTGGTTTACCACCCTCAGGGTTCCTTACAACTAATGAAAAACTGTTTTTT. Protein: CASGLPPSGFLTTNEKLFF.

There are many counts of this clonotype. This chain joins TRBV2 and TRBJ1-1, with 11 bases that match TRBD1. The CDR3 has 16 residues. J gave up 5 bases and V 6 bases, and 11 bases lay outside the gene matches. Germline CDR1 SNHLY, CDR2 FYNNEI. CDR3 region: CASRDRTGGSRTEAFF. The CDR3 DNA is TGTGCCAGCAGGGATCGGACAGGGGGCAGTAGGACTGAAGCTTTCTTT.

This clonotype came up a few times. The V gene is TRBV28, the J gene TRBJ1-5; tentative D call: TRBD1 (5 bases). The germline CDR1 and CDR2 sequences are MDHEN and SYDVKM. V lost 4 bases to trimming and J lost 0 bases, with 10 bases between them. The CDR3 runs to 15 residues. CDR3: CASSWGLYSNQPQHF. The CDR3 nucleotides read TGTGCCAGCAGTTGGGGACTGTATAGCAATCAGCCCCAGCATTTT. Filled out from reference TRBV28 and TRBJ1-5, the complete variable domain reads DVKVTQSSRYLVKRTGEKVFLECVQDMDHENMFWYRQDPGLGLRLIYFSYDVKMKEKGDIPEGYSVSREKKERFSLILESASTNQTSMYLCASSWGLYSNQPQHFGDGTRLSIL.

This chain uses TRBV19 with TRBJ2-5; D call uncertain. The germline gives CDR1 LNHDA, CDR2 SQIVND (reference sequence). Between the trimmed V and J ends, which lost 6 bases and 5 bases, there was a span of 16 bases. This CDR3 has 14 residues. CDR3 coding DNA: TGTGCCAGTAGCCCTGGACGGGCGGTTGAGACCCAGTACTTC. As protein: CASSPGRAVETQYF.

This clonotype was seen many times. The chain couples TRBV28 to TRBJ2-7; 7 bases are shared with TRBD2. Losses at the gene ends were 1 base for V and 3 bases for J; bases not matched to a gene: 6. The CDR3 covers 15 residues. CDR1 and CDR2 (germline): MDHEN, SYDVKM. The CDR3: CASSLLPSGDYEQYF. Here the CDR3 DNA reads TGTGCCAGCAGTTTATTGCCTAGCGGCGACTACGAGCAGTACTTC.

Only a few counts were recorded for this clonotype. The V gene is TRBV6-2 or TRBV6-3, the J gene TRBJ1-2, with D maybe TRBD1 (6 bases). The CDR3 has 18 residues. From germline, CDR1 is MNHEY and CDR2 SVGEGT. Deletions cut 8 bases from V and 2 bases from J, with 27 bases between. The DNA for the CDR3 is TGTGCCAGCGACTCATGGGGATCGGGGGGCGCGTTCAACTATGGCTACACCTTC. It translates to CASDSWGSGGAFNYGYTF.

This clonotype was detected many times. The chain is built from TRBV5-5 and TRBJ1-1; a weak D match, TRBD1 (5 bases). V was pared by 4 bases and J by 5 bases, with 21 bases between. From germline, CDR1 is SGHKS and CDR2 YYEKEE (reference sequence). The CDR3 sequence is 16 residues long. This CDR3 reads CASSPAGGWVETEAFF. The DNA for the CDR3 is TGTGCCAGCAGCCCTGCCGGGGGGTGGGTCGAAACTGAAGCTTTCTTT.

This clonotype was seen repeatedly, ten times or more. V usage is TRBV7-2 and J usage is TRBJ1-1, with D maybe TRBD1 (5 bases). Looked up from germline, CDR1 is SGHTA and CDR2 is FQGNSA. The CDR3 totals 16 residues. Trimming pared 2 bases from V and 1 base from J, leaving 14 bases between. As DNA, the CDR3 is TGTGCCAGCAGCTTAAGGGGTGGGAGAGCGAACACTGAAGCTTTCTTT. Its protein is CASSLRGGRANTEAFF.

The rearrangement links TRBV5-6 to TRBJ1-1, with TRBD1 as a possible D gene (5 bases). Trimming cost V 1 base and J 0 bases, with 25 bases left between them. CDR3 length: 20 amino acids. Germline lookup yields CDR1 SGHDT and CDR2 YYEEEE. As DNA, the CDR3 is TGTGCCAGCAGCTTGTCGTGGGGGTATAGAGGTAGTGTAGTGAACACTGAAGCTTTCTTT. It translates to CASSLSWGYRGSVVNTEAFF.

This chain joins TRBV9 and TRBJ2-1; 7 bases align to TRBD1. The CDR3 loop spans 16 amino acids. CDR1 and CDR2 (germline): SGDLS, YYNGEE. The V and J ends lost 0 bases and 4 bases, in that order; junction bases with no gene match: 7. The CDR3 bases are TGTGCCAGCAGCGTAGGTAGGGACAGCTTTTACAATGAGCAGTTCTTC. Protein sequence: CASSVGRDSFYNEQFF. Full variable domain (outside the CDR3, taken from reference TRBV9 and TRBJ2-1): DSGVTQTPKHLITATGQRVTLRCSPRSGDLSVYWYQQSLDQGLQFLIQYYNGEERAKGNILERFSAQQFPDLHSELNLSSLELGDSALYFCASSVGRDSFYNEQFFGPGTRLTVL.

This clonotype has at least ten counts. The V and J genes are TRBV11-1 and TRBJ2-1; TRBD2 is a possible D gene (5 bases). V shed 5 bases and J shed 9 bases, with 14 bases lying between them. The CDR3 is 13 amino acids. From germline, CDR1 is SGHAT and CDR2 FQDESV (reference sequence). Here the CDR3 DNA reads TGTGCCAGCAGCCGCATCGGGGATACTGAGCAGTTCTTC. This translates into CASSRIGDTEQFF.

The sample holds many counts of this clonotype. The chain employs TRBV28 and TRBJ2-3; 11 bases map to TRBD2. Germline CDR1 MDHEN, CDR2 SYDVKM. The CDR3 is 20 amino acids. Germline trimming cut 1 base from V and 0 bases from J; bases unmatched to any gene: 12. CDR3 in amino acids: CASSLFWTVGTSGSTDTQYF. Here the CDR3 DNA reads TGTGCCAGCAGTTTATTCTGGACGGTGGGGACTAGCGGAAGCACAGATACGCAGTATTTT.

The chain combines TRBV5-5 with TRBJ2-3; 11 nucleotides match TRBD1. CDR1 and CDR2 from the germline V gene are SGHKS and YYEKEE (reference sequence). CDR3 length: 18 amino acids. The J segment lost 4 bases and the V segment lost 2 bases, leaving 12 bases of the junction unmatched. The CDR3 is CASSFYIGPGQGADTQYF. CDR3 sequence (DNA): TGTGCCAGCAGCTTCTACATCGGACCGGGACAGGGGGCAGATACGCAGTATTTT.

V and J are TRBV19 and TRBJ2-1, with D perhaps matching TRBD1 (6 bases). The CDR3 is 15 residues long. Germline V lookup: CDR1 LNHDA, CDR2 SQIVND (reference sequence). The V gene lost 3 bases and the J gene lost 7 bases, with 16 bases spanning the gap. The CDR3 sequence is CASSMGAGNKNEQFF. DNA of the CDR3: TGTGCCAGTAGTATGGGGGCAGGGAACAAGAATGAGCAGTTCTTC.

This clonotype has just a few counts. The V and J genes are TRBV28 and TRBJ2-5; D perhaps matches TRBD1 (6 bases). The CDR3 has 14 amino acids. The germline V gene has CDR1 MDHEN and CDR2 SYDVKM. V was clipped by 1 base and J by 4 bases, with 10 bases between them. The CDR3 coding sequence is TGTGCCAGCAGTTTATTACAGGGTTCAGAGACCCAGTACTTC. It codes for CASSLLQGSETQYF.

This clonotype was seen at least ten times. This chain links TRBV12-3 or TRBV12-4 with TRBJ1-2; D is possibly TRBD1 (5 bases). Trimming shortened V by 2 bases and J by 1 base, and 11 bases separated the two germline ends. This CDR3 spans 15 amino acids. Here the CDR3 DNA reads TGTGCCAGCAGTTTAAGGCAGGGAATTAACTATGGCTACACCTTC. It encodes CASSLRQGINYGYTF.

This clonotype showed up just a few times. The chain's CDR3 is CSARDSSRKGNSPLHF. CDR3 DNA: TGCAGTGCTAGAGATTCGAGCAGAAAAGGAAATTCACCCCTCCACTTT. The chain recombines TRBV20-1 with TRBJ1-6, with D unresolved. The V gene lost 0 bases and the J gene lost 7 bases, with 16 bases spanning the gap. This CDR3 is 16 amino acids long. Germline-derived CDR1 and CDR2 are DFQATT and SNEGSKA (reference sequence).

This clonotype was seen ten or more times. This sequence joins TRBV12-3 or TRBV12-4 and TRBJ1-5; TRBD1 matches 7 bases. This CDR3 is 16 amino acids long. V was clipped by 2 bases and J by 2 bases; unmatched bases: 6. This CDR3 reads CASSLSRGGRNQPQHF. The DNA for the CDR3 is TGTGCCAGCAGTTTATCCAGGGGGGGCCGCAATCAGCCCCAGCATTTT.

This clonotype was counted ten times or more. V and J are TRBV19 and TRBJ1-5; a possible D gene is TRBD1 (6 bases). This CDR3 contains 15 residues. V shed 3 bases and J shed 7 bases, with 16 bases lying between them. Germline lookup yields CDR1 LNHDA and CDR2 SQIVND (reference sequence). CDR3 amino acids: CASSMVRQVGQPQHF. DNA for the CDR3: TGTGCCAGTAGTATGGTACGACAGGTAGGGCAGCCCCAGCATTTT.

The chain couples TRBV12-3 or TRBV12-4 to TRBJ1-2; D call uncertain. With 5 bases removed from V and 7 bases from J, the gap between germline ends came to 14 bases. This CDR3 is built from 13 residues. CDR3 residues: CASSHSNRFGYTF. CDR3 sequence (DNA): TGTGCCAGCAGTCACAGCAATAGGTTTGGCTACACCTTC.

This clonotype was seen ten or more times. The chain uses TRBV11-2 and TRBJ2-7, with 7 bases that match TRBD1. The CDR3 totals 12 residues. CDR1 and CDR2 from the germline V gene are SGHAT and FQNNGV. The V gene end was trimmed by 4 bases and the J gene end by 6 bases; junction bases not matched to a gene: 3. The DNA of the CDR3 is TGTGCCAGCAGCTCCGGGACAGCCGAGCAGTACTTC. Its protein product is CASSSGTAEQYF.

The sample holds many counts of this clonotype. V gene TRBV25-1 combines with J gene TRBJ1-5; possibly TRBD1 for D (5 bases). The V gene lost 3 bases and the J gene lost 3 bases, with 6 bases spanning the gap. The germline V gene encodes CDR1 MGHDK and CDR2 SYGVNS. The length of the CDR3 is 13 residues. CDR3 residues: CASSDRDNQPQHF. The CDR3 bases are TGTGCCAGCAGTGACAGGGACAATCAGCCCCAGCATTTT. The full variable domain, in which reference TRBV25-1 and TRBJ1-5 provide the parts outside the CDR3, is EADIYQTPRYLVIGTGKKITLECSQTMGHDKMYWYQQDPGMELHLIHYSYGVNSTEKGDLSSESTVSRIRTEHFPLTLESARPSHTSQYLCASSDRDNQPQHFGDGTRLSIL.

The table lists this clonotype with many counts. The CDR3 here is CASSVVAGTDTQYF. The CDR3 DNA sequence: TGTGCCAGCAGTGTTGTAGCGGGAACAGATACGCAGTATTTT. The chain is built from TRBV2 and TRBJ2-3; the match to TRBD2 covers 8 bases. Germline V gives CDR1 SNHLY, CDR2 FYNNEI. The CDR3 runs 14 residues. Trimming removed 4 bases from V and 3 bases from J; junction bases left unmatched: 3.

This clonotype was seen ten or more times. The chain uses TRBV12-3 or TRBV12-4 and TRBJ1-5; D unresolved. Trimming pared 0 bases from V and 1 base from J, leaving 7 bases between. This CDR3 comprises 15 residues. The CDR3 region is CASSLAHSSNQPQHF. Written as DNA, the CDR3 is TGTGCCAGCAGTTTAGCGCACTCAAGCAATCAGCCCCAGCATTTT.

This clonotype came up a few times. The chain is built from TRBV27 and TRBJ2-1; D is possibly TRBD1 or TRBD2 (5 bases each). In germline, CDR1 is MNHEY, CDR2 SMNVEV (reference sequence). This CDR3 has 12 amino acids. The germline V and J ends were trimmed by 8 bases and 5 bases, with 10 bases remaining between them. CDR3 amino acids: CASRGRNNEQFF. The CDR3 DNA reads TGTGCCAGCCGGGGACGAAACAATGAGCAGTTCTTC.

This clonotype was counted many times. V usage is TRBV6-5 and J usage is TRBJ1-6; 7 nucleotides match TRBD1. V lost 0 bases, J lost 2 bases, and 4 bases stayed unmatched. CDR1 MNHEY and CDR2 SVGAGI come from the germline V gene. The CDR3 contains 17 residues. CDR3 in amino acids: CASSYSNRGTYNSPLHF. The DNA of the CDR3 is TGTGCCAGCAGTTACTCCAACAGGGGCACCTATAATTCACCCCTCCACTTT.

This clonotype has more than one count but fewer than ten. The chain combines TRBV20-1 with TRBJ1-4; D is uncertain. This CDR3 is built from 14 residues. Germline V gene data show CDR1 as DFQATT and CDR2 as SNEGSKA (reference sequence). V lost 1 base and J 6 bases, leaving 12 bases between the germline ends. CDR3 in amino acids: CSARGHINYEKLFF. The CDR3 bases are TGCAGTGCTAGAGGACATATTAATTATGAAAAACTGTTTTTT.

This clonotype was detected only a few times. The chain combines TRBV27 with TRBJ2-1; 14 bases are a match to TRBD2. Per germline, CDR1 MNHEY and CDR2 SMNVEV (reference sequence). The V segment lost 3 bases and the J segment 9 bases; nucleotides outside the gene matches: 4. The CDR3 is made up of 15 amino acids. The CDR3 coding sequence is TGTGCCAGCAGTTTGGAGACTAGCGGGAGGGGTGAGCAGTTCTTC. This sequence encodes CASSLETSGRGEQFF.

Of note for this clonotype: Just one base apart from a much larger clone, this may be a read error. It is likely a read error, because the conserved phenylalanine at the end of the CDR3 is missing. The chain uses TRBV19 and TRBJ1-1; possible D gene TRBD1, 5 bases. CDR1 is LNHDA and CDR2 is SQIVND in the germline V gene (reference sequence). This CDR3 has 15 amino acids. The V and J ends lost 2 bases and 3 bases respectively, with 13 bases between them. CDR3 bases: TGTGCCAGTAGTATAAGGGGAAGGGCTCACACTGAAGCTTTCCTT. Translating it yields CASSIRGRAHTEAFL.

The chain carries TRBV4-1 and TRBJ1-2, with TRBD1 identical over 7 bases. Germline V gene sequence: CDR1 MGHRA, CDR2 YSYEKL. J was trimmed by 4 bases and V by 4 bases; bases with no gene match: 12. This CDR3 is built from 16 residues. The CDR3 nucleotides read TGCGCCAGCAGCCCCACTTTCGGACAGGCCTTCTATGGCTACACCTTC. This translates into CASSPTFGQAFYGYTF.